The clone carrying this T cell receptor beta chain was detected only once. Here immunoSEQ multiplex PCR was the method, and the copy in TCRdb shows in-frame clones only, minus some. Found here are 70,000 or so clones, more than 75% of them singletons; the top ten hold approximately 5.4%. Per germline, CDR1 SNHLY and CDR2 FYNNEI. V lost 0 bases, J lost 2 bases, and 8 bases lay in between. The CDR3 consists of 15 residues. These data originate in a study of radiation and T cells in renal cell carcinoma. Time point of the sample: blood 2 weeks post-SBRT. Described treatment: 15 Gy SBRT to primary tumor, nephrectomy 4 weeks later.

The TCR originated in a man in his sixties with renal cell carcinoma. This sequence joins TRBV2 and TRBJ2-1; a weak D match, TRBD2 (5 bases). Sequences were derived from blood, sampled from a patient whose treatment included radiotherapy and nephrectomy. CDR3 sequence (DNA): TGTGCCAGCAGTGAAGCGGGAGCGACCTACAATGAGCAGTTCTTC. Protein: CASSEAGATYNEQFF. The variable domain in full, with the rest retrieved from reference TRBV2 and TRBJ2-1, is EPEVTQTPSHQVTQMGQEVILRCVPISNHLYFYWYRQILGQKVEFLVSFYNNEISEKSEIFDDQFSVERPDGSNFTLKIRSTKLEDSAMYFCASSEAGATYNEQFFGPGTRLTVL.